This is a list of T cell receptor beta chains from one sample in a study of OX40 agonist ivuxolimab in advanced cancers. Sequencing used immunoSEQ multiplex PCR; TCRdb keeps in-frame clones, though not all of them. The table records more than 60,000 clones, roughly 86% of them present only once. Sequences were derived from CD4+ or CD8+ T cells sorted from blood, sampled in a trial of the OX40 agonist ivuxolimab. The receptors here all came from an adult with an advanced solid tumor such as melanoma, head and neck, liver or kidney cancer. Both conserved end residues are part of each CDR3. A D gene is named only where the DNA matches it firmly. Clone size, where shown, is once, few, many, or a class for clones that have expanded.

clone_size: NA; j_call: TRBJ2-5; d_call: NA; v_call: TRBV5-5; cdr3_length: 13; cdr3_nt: TGTGCCAGCAGCTGGGGTACAGAAGAGACCCAGTACTTC; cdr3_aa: CASSWGTEETQYF
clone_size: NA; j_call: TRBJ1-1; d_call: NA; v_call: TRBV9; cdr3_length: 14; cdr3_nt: TGTGCCAGCAGCGTAGTGGGGGGGAGCACTGAAGCTTTCTTT; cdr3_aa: CASSVVGGSTEAFF
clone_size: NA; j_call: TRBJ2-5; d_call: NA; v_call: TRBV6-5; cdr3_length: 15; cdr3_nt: TGTGCCAGCAGTTACTCGATGTCACGCGTCGAGACCCAGTACTTC; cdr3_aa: CASSYSMSRVETQYF
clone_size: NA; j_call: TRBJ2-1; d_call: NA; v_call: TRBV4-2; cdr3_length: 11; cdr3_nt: TGTGCCAGCAGCGCACTTAATGAGCAGTTCTTC; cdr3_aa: CASSALNEQFF
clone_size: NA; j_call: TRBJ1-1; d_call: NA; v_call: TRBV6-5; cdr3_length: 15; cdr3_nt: TGTGCCAGCAACGCGGCCTCCACCATGAACACTGAAGCTTTCTTT; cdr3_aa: CASNAASTMNTEAFF
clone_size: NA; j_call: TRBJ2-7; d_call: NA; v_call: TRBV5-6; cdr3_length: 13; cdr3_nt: TGTGCCAGCAGCCCCGGACCGGTCTACGAGCAGTACTTC; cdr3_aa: CASSPGPVYEQYF
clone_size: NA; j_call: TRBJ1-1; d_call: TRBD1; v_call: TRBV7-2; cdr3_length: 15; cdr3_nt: TGTGCCAGCAGCAGACAAGGACAGGGGAGCACTGAAGCTTTCTTT; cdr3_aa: CASSRQGQGSTEAFF
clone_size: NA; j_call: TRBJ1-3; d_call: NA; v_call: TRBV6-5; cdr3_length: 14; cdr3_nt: TGTGCCAGCACTCCGGGACAATACCGAAACACCATATATTTT; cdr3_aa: CASTPGQYRNTIYF
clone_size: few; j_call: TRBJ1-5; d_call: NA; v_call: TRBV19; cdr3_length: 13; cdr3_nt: TGTGCCAGTAGTAGTAATAGCAATCAGCCCCAGCATTTT; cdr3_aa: CASSSNSNQPQHF
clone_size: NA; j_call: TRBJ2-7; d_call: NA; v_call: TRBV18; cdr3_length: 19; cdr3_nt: TGTGCCAGCTCACCAAGTGTAAGGACGGAGCTGGGGTTTATTTACGAGCAGTACTTC; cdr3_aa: CASSPSVRTELGFIYEQYF
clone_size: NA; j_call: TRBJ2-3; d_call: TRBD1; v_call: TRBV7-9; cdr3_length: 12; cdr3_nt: TGTGCCAGCAGCTCCTCAGGGGGTACGCAGTATTTT; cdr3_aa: CASSSSGGTQYF
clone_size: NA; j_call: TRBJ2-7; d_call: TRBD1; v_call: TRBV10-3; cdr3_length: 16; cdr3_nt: TGTGCCATCGGGCCCCGAATCGGACAGGGGGCTTACGAGCAGTACTTC; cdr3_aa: CAIGPRIGQGAYEQYF
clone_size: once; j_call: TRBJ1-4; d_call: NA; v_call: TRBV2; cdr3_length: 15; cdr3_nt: TGTGCCAGCAGTGAAGCATACAGCCTAAATGAAAAACTGTTTTTT; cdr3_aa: CASSEAYSLNEKLFF
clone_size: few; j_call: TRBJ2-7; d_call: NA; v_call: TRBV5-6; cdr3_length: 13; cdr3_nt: TGTGCCAGCAGCTCATTTGGCGGTTACGAGCAGTACTTC; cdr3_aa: CASSSFGGYEQYF
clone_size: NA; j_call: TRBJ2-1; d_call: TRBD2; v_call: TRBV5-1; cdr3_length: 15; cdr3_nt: TGCGCCAGCACCCGGGTAGCGGGGGGGTATAATGAGCAGTTCTTC; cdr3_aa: CASTRVAGGYNEQFF
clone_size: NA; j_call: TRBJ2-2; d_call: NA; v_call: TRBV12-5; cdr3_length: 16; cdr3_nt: TGTGCTAGTGGTTTGGGTTCCTCAGGGGCTACCGGGGAGCTGTTTTTT; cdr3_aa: CASGLGSSGATGELFF
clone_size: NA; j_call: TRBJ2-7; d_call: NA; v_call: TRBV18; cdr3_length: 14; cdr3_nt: TGTGCCAGCTCACCACCTTCCCGGACCTACGAGCAGTACTTC; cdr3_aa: CASSPPSRTYEQYF
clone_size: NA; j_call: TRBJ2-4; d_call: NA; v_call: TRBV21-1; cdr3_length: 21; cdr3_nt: TGTGCCAGCAGCAAAGCGCTTGAGTCGGGAGGGTATGATGAGGCCAAAAACATTCAGTACTTC; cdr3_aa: CASSKALESGGYDEAKNIQYF
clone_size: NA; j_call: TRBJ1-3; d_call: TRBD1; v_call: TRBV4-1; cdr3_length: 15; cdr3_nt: TGCGCCAGCAGTCGTGGACAGGGTACTGGAAACACCATATATTTT; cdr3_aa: CASSRGQGTGNTIYF
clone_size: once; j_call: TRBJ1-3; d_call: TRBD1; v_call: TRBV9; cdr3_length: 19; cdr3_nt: TGTGCCAGCAGCGTAGCTATAGGGACAGGGAAGAGCTCTGGAACCACCATATATTTT; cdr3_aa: CASSVAIGTGKSSGTTIYF
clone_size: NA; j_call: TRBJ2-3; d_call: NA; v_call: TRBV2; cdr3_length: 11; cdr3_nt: TGTGCCAGCAGTAACACAGATACGCAGTATTTT; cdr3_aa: CASSNTDTQYF
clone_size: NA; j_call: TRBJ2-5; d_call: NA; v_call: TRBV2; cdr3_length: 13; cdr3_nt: TGTGCCAGCAGTGAACCCGGGGGACAGACCCAGTACTTC; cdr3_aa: CASSEPGGQTQYF
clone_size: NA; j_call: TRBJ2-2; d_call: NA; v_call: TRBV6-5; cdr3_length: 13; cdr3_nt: TGTGCCAGCAGCTCCTTAGTTGTCGGGGAGCTGTTTTTT; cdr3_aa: CASSSLVVGELFF
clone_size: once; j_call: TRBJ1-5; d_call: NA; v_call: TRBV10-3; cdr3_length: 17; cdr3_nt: TGTGCCATCAGTGAGTCATTGAGCAGGTATAGCAATCAGCCCCAGCATTTT; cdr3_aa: CAISESLSRYSNQPQHF
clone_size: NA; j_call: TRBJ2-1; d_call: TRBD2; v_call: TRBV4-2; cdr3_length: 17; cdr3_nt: TGTGCCAGCAGCCAAGTTGGAGGAGCGGGAGGGTCCAATGAGCAGTTCTTC; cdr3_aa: CASSQVGGAGGSNEQFF
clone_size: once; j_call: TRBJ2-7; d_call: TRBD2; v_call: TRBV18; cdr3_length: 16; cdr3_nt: TGTGCCAGCTCACCACGACTAGCGGGACAGACCTACGAGCAGTACTTC; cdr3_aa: CASSPRLAGQTYEQYF
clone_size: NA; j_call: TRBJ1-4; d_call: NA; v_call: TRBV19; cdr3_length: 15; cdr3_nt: TGTGCCAGTAGTGTTACTGGCGCAACTAATGAAAAACTGTTTTTT; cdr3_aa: CASSVTGATNEKLFF
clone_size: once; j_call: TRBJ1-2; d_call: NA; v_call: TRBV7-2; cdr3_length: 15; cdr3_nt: TGTGCCAGCAGCTCCGGACAGACATCTCACTATGGCTACACCTTC; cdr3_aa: CASSSGQTSHYGYTF
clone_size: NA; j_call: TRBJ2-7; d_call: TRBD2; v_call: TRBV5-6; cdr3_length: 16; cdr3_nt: TGTGCCAGCAGCTCGCTTAGCGGGAGGGCCCAGTACGAGCAGTACTTC; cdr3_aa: CASSSLSGRAQYEQYF